A selection of T cell receptor beta chains follows, all from one sample in a study of control samples from healthy donors and cancer patients. Method: immunoSEQ multiplex PCR; TCRdb's copy keeps in-frame clones and lacks some. The data show some 22,000 clones, with around 84% seen just once and around 23% held by the top ten. The sample taken for sequencing was PBMCs. Receptor source: a man in his fifties or sixties with colorectal cancer. Both conserved end residues are part of each CDR3. A D gene is named only where the DNA matches it firmly. Part of the rows lack a size; the others show once, few, many or a class for expanded clones.

V gene	D gene	J gene	clone size	CDR3 DNA	CDR3 protein
TRBV3-1/TRBV3-2	.	TRBJ1-1	once	TGTGCCAGCAGCCAATCCCCCTTCACAGGGACGGCTTTCTTT	CASSQSPFTGTAFF
TRBV12-3/TRBV12-4	.	TRBJ1-5	.	TGTGCCAGCAGTTTGCGTGAAGAGGCCCAGCATTTT	CASSLREEAQHF
TRBV7-8	.	TRBJ1-5	.	TGTGCCAGCAGCTTGGGTGGCCGCGGCGAGTCCCAGCATTTT	CASSLGGRGESQHF
TRBV18	.	TRBJ1-1	.	TGTGCCAGCTCAAATACAGGGCCCCGGGAAGCTTTCTTT	CASSNTGPREAFF
TRBV29-1	.	TRBJ1-2	once	TGCAGCGTTTATCGGAACCTCTATGGCTACACCTTC	CSVYRNLYGYTF
TRBV4-1	.	TRBJ1-1	.	TGCGCCAGCAGCCAAGACATGAACACTGAAGCTTTCTTT	CASSQDMNTEAFF
TRBV3-1/TRBV3-2	.	TRBJ1-1	once	TGTGCCAGCAGCCAGCTCGCTACGGGTGAAGCTTTCTTT	CASSQLATGEAFF
TRBV29-1	.	TRBJ1-1	.	TGCAGCGTTTGGGGGGTGGGTTATGGGACTGAAGCTTTCTTT	CSVWGVGYGTEAFF
TRBV10-3	TRBD1	TRBJ1-5	few	TGTGCCACGCAGGGGGCGAGGGGCAATCAGCCCCAGCATTTT	CATQGARGNQPQHF
TRBV3-1/TRBV3-2	TRBD1	TRBJ1-1	.	TGTGCCAGCAGCCGTCGGACAGGGGAAGAAGCTTTCTTT	CASSRRTGEEAFF
TRBV10-3	TRBD2	TRBJ2-3	.	TGTGCCATCAGTGAGAAGACTAGCGTAAGCACAGATACGCAGTATTTT	CAISEKTSVSTDTQYF
TRBV7-9	.	TRBJ2-5	.	TGTGCCAGCAGCTTAAAAGCCAGGGGGGGGCAAGAGACCCAGTACTTC	CASSLKARGGQETQYF
TRBV18	TRBD2	TRBJ2-3	.	TGTGCCAGCTCACCACGGACAGCGGGGGGTGCAGATACGCAGTATTTT	CASSPRTAGGADTQYF
TRBV10-3	TRBD1	TRBJ1-1	.	TGTGCCACCACCGTGGACAGGGTGGGCACTGAAGCTTTCTTT	CATTVDRVGTEAFF
TRBV4-1	.	TRBJ1-5	.	TGCGCCAGCAGCCAAGATATACCCCCTTGGCCCCAGCATTTT	CASSQDIPPWPQHF
TRBV3-1/TRBV3-2	TRBD1	TRBJ1-1	.	TGTGCCAGCAGCCAAGGGACCGGGACAGGGTCCACTGAAGCTTTCTTT	CASSQGTGTGSTEAFF
TRBV7-9	.	TRBJ1-4	few	TGTGCCAGCAGCCCATCCCTTAATGAAAAACTGTTTTTT	CASSPSLNEKLFF
TRBV4-1	.	TRBJ1-1	.	TGCGCCAGCAGCCAAGATGGCGCGGGGGGCAGGATGAAGGACACTGAAGCTTTCTTT	CASSQDGAGGRMKDTEAFF
TRBV3-1/TRBV3-2	.	TRBJ2-1	.	TGTGCCAGCAGCCGATCCGAACGAAATGAGCAGTTCTTC	CASSRSERNEQFF
TRBV19	TRBD1	TRBJ1-5	.	TGTGCCAGTAGTACAACCGGGACAGCGTGGAATCAGCCCCAGCATTTT	CASSTTGTAWNQPQHF
TRBV30	.	TRBJ2-5	.	TGTGCCTGGGAGCAGGGGCAAGAGACCCAGTACTTC	CAWEQGQETQYF
TRBV12-3/TRBV12-4	.	TRBJ1-1	.	TGTGCCAGCAGCCCCCGACAGATGATTGAAGCTTTCTTT	CASSPRQMIEAFF
TRBV12-3/TRBV12-4	.	TRBJ2-5	.	TGTGCCAGCAGGGGGCAAGAGACCCAGTACTTC	CASRGQETQYF
TRBV3-1/TRBV3-2	.	TRBJ1-6	.	TGTGCCAGCAGCCAAGGGGGGCCTTATAATTCACCCCTCCACTTT	CASSQGGPYNSPLHF
TRBV7-2	.	TRBJ1-5	.	TGTGCCAGCAGCTTACAGCTAGATCAGCCCCAGCATTTT	CASSLQLDQPQHF
TRBV6-2/TRBV6-3	.	TRBJ1-2	.	TGTGCCAGCAGCCCCGAGATTAACTATGGCTACACCTTC	CASSPEINYGYTF
TRBV11-2	TRBD1	TRBJ1-2	.	TGTGCCAGCAGCTTAGACCGTCTATCGGACAGGGGGCAGGGCTACACCTTC	CASSLDRLSDRGQGYTF
TRBV6-1	.	TRBJ2-2	once	TGTGCCAGCAGTGAATTAGGAGGGGAGCTGTTTTTT	CASSELGGELFF
TRBV6-6	.	TRBJ1-4	.	TGTGCCAGCAGTTCCAAAGGATCCGGGGGCGGCGAAAAACTGTTTTTT	CASSSKGSGGGEKLFF
TRBV19	TRBD2	TRBJ2-2	once	TGTGCCAGTAGTGCCGTTGGAGCGGGGGCCGGGGAGCTGTTTTTT	CASSAVGAGAGELFF
TRBV11-2	.	TRBJ2-7	.	TGTGCCAGCAGCTCACTTGGGGGATACGAGCAGTACTTC	CASSSLGGYEQYF
TRBV5-4	TRBD1	TRBJ1-1	once	TGTGCCAGCAGCCCCGGACAGGGGAACACTGAAGCTTTCTTT	CASSPGQGNTEAFF
TRBV19	TRBD1	TRBJ2-3	.	TGTGCCAGTAGTCCAAGACAGGGTGGGAGCACAGATACGCAGTATTTT	CASSPRQGGSTDTQYF
TRBV3-1/TRBV3-2	.	TRBJ1-4	.	TGTGCCAGCAGCCAAGGAGATTCCGGGCCGGCAACTAATGAAAAACTGTTTTTT	CASSQGDSGPATNEKLFF
TRBV14	.	TRBJ1-2	.	TGTGCCAGCAGCCAAGGGACAGACCTCTATGGCTACACCTTC	CASSQGTDLYGYTF
TRBV30	.	TRBJ1-2	.	TGTGCCTGGAGTGTACATCTGGCAGACTATGGCTACACCTTC	CAWSVHLADYGYTF
TRBV18	.	TRBJ1-1	.	TGTGCCAGCTCACCACCGCACTTCACTGAAGCTTTCTTT	CASSPPHFTEAFF
TRBV11-2	.	TRBJ1-5	.	TGTGCCAGCAGCTTCCAACGGGGTCACAATCAGCCCCAGCATTTT	CASSFQRGHNQPQHF
TRBV5-4	TRBD2	TRBJ2-4	.	TGTGCCAGCAGCTTGGCGGGTGAGGGACTAGCGGGTAAAAACATTCAGTACTTC	CASSLAGEGLAGKNIQYF
TRBV18	.	TRBJ1-1	.	TGTGCCAGCTCACCGGCAGGGGATTACACTGAAGCTTTCTTT	CASSPAGDYTEAFF
TRBV6-5	.	TRBJ1-5	.	TGTGCCAGCAGGATGGGCAATCAGCCCCAGCATTTT	CASRMGNQPQHF